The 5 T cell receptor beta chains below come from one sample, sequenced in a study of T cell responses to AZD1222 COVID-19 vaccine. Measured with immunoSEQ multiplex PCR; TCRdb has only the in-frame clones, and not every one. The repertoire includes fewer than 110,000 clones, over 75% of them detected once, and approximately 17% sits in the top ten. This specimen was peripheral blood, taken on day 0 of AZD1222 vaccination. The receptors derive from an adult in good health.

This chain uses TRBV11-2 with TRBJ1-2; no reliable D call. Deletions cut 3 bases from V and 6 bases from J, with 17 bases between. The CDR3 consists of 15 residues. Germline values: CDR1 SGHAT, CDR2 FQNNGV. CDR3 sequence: CASSFRTLSGDGYTF. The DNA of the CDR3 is TGTGCCAGCAGCTTCCGGACCCTTAGCGGGGATGGCTACACCTTC.

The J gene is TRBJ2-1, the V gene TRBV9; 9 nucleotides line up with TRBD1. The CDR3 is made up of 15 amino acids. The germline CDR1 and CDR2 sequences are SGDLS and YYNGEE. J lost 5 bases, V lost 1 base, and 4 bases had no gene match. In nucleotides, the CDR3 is TGTGCCAGCAGCGTACGGACAGGGGTGAACAATGAGCAGTTCTTC. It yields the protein CASSVRTGVNNEQFF.

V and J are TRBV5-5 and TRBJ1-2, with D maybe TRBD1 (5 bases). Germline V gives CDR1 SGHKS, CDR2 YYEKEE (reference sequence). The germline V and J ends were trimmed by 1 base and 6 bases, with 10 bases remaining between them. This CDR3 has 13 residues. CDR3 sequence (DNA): TGTGCCAGCAGCTTGTTACAGGACGATGGCTACACCTTC. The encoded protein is CASSLLQDDGYTF. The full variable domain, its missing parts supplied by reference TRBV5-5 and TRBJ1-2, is DAGVTQSPTHLIKTRGQQVTLRCSPISGHKSVSWYQQVLGQGPQFIFQYYEKEERGRGNFPDRFSARQFPNYSSELNVNALLLGDSALYLCASSLLQDDGYTFGSGTRLTVV.

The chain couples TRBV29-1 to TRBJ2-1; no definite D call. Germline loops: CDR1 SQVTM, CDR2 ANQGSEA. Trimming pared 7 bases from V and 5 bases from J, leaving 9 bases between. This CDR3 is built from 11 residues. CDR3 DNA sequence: TGCAGCGCCGGAACTCACAATGAGCAGTTCTTC. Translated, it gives CSAGTHNEQFF.

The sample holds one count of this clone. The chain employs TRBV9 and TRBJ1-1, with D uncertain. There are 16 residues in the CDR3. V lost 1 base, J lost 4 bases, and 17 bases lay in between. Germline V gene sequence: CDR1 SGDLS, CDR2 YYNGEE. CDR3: CASSVMGGGRATEAFF. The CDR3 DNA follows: TGTGCCAGCAGCGTAATGGGTGGAGGGCGGGCCACTGAAGCTTTCTTT.